This TCR beta chain was found in a study of T cells after yellow fever vaccination. Whole-study results and caveats: It was a small share of clonotypes that appeared in both CD4 and CD8 compartments.

Each CDR3 protein gets one entry after TCRdb re-called the 5' RACE reads with MiXCR. The profile covers about 350,000 distinct CDR3 sequences, with 8% to 9.5% appearing a single time and approximately 18% taken by the ten largest. As to this clonotype: Its antigen is still unknown.

This CDR3 is 14 amino acids long. J was trimmed by 6 bases and V by 4 bases; bases with no gene match: 5. Germline CDR1 reads SGHRS; CDR2 reads YFSETQ. The material sequenced was PBMCs, taken roughly seven weeks after the first yellow fever vaccination. The J gene is TRBJ2-1, the V gene TRBV5-1; 9 nucleotides align to TRBD1. This receptor was taken from a man younger than 35 who received the YFV17D yellow fever vaccine. The CDR3 DNA follows: TGCGCCAGCAGCCCCGTGGACAGGGGCAATGAGCAGTTCTTC. Amino acids: CASSPVDRGNEQFF.